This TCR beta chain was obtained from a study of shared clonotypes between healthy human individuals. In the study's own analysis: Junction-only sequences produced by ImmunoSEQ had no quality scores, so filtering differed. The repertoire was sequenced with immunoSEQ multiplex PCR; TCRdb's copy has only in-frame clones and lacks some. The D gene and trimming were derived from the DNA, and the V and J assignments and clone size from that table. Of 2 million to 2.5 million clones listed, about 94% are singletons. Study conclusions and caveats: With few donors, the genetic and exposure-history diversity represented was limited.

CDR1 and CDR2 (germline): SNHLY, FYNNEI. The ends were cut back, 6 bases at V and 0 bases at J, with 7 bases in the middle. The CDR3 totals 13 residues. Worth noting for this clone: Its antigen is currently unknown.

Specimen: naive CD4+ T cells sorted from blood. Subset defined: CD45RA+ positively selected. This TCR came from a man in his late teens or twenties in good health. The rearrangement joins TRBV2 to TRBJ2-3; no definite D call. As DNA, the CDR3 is TGTGCCAGCAGGCCCGACAGCACAGATACGCAGTATTTT. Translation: CASRPDSTDTQYF.